This T cell receptor beta chain appears in the sequencing data of a study of identical twins. One entry per CDR3 protein, called by TCRdb with MiXCR from the 5' RACE reads. The sample yields 400,000 to 550,000 distinct CDR3 sequences, 20% to 25% seen once. This clonotype was seen once. This CDR3 contains 14 residues. Germline V gene data show CDR1 as ENHRY and CDR2 as SYGVKD. The ends were cut back, 6 bases at V and 2 bases at J, with 12 bases in the middle. These data were likewise used in another study, on T cells expressing NK-cell markers. That report adds: From sorted CD3+CD56+NKG2C+, CD3+CD56+NKG2C- and CD3+CD56-NKG2C+ T cells came the TCR beta repertoires.

Sequencing input: CD4+ T cells sorted from blood. The rearrangement joins TRBV10-3 to TRBJ2-3; D unresolved. This receptor was taken from a woman between 18 and 30 years old in good health. CDR3 in DNA: TGTGCCATCAGCCCCACGGCCCTCACAGATACGCAGTATTTT. Translation: CAISPTALTDTQYF.